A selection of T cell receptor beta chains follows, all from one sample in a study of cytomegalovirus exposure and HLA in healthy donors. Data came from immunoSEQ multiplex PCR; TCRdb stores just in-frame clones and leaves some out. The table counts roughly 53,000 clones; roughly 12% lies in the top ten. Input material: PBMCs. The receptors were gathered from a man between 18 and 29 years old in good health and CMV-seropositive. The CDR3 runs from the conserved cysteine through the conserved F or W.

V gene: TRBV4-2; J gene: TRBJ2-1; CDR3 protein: CASSQEGGDYNEQFF
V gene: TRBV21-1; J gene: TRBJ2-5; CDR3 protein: CASRRDKTGCGETQYF
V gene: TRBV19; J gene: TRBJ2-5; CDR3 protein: CASSIGSGTGREAQYF
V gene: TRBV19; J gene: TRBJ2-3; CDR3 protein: CASSITLVTDTQYF
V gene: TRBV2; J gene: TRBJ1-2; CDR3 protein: CASTPGLGYTF
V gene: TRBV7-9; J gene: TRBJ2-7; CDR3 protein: CASSFGGSGEQYF
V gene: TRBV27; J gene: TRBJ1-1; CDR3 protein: CARPGGRTEAFF
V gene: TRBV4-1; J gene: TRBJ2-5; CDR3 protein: CASSQGHGRRETQYF
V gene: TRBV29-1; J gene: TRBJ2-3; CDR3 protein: CSVFLADTQYF
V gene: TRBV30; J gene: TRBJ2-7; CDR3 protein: CAWTPTPPHEQYF
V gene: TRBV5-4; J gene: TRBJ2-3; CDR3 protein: CASSSLRDRGPDTQYF
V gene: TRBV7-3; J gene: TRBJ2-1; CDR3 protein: CASSSGLAPMNEQFF
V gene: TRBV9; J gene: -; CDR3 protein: CASSEGTDLNEQYF
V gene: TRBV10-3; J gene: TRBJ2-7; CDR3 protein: CAIGTEFDEQYF
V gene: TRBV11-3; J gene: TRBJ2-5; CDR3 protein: CASSFTDLETQYF
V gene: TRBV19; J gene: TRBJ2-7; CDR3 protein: CASNSGRGHYEQYF
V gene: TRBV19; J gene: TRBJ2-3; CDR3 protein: CASSTGLATDTQYF
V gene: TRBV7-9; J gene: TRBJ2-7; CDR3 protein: CASGDRGQGIHEQYF
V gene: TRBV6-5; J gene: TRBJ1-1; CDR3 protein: CASRLSFTGVDEAFF
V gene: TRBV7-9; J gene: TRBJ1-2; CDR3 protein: CASSSMGQGIGAYGYTF
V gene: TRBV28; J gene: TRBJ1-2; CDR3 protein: CASTRPSGGYTF
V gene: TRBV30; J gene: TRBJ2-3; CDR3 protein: CAWSVLGQEADTQYF
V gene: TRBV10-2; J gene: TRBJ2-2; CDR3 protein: CASGQGGNTGELFF
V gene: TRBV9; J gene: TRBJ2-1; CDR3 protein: CASSVSSPSYNEQFF
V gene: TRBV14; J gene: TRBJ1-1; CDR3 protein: CASREDSEAFF